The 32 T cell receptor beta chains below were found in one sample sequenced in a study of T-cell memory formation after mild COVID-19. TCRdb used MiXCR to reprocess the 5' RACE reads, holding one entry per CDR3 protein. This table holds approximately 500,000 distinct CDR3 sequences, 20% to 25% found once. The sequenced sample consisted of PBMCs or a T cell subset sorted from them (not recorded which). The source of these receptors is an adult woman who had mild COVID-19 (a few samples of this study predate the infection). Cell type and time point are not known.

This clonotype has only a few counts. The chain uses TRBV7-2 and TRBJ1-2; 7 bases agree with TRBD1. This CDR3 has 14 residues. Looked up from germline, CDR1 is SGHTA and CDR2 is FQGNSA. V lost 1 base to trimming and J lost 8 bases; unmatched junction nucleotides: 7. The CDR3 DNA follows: TGTGCCAGCAGCTTAGGGGACAGCCTGGCGGGCTACACCTTC. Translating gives CASSLGDSLAGYTF. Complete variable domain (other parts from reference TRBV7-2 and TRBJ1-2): GAGVSQSPSNKVTEKGKDVELRCDPISGHTALYWYRQSLGQGLEFLIYFQGNSAPDKSGLPSDRFSAERTGGSVSTLTIQRTQQEDSAVYLCASSLGDSLAGYTFGSGTRLTVV.

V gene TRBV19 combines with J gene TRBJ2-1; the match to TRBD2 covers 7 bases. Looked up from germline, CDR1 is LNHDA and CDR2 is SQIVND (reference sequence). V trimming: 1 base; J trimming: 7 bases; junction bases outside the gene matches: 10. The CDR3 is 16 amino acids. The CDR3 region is CASSIGLAGARNEQFF. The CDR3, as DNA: TGTGCCAGTAGTATAGGTTTGGCGGGAGCCCGAAATGAGCAGTTCTTC.

The CDR3 region is CASTLDRRDEQFF. The CDR3, as DNA: TGTGCCAGCACTTTGGACAGAAGGGATGAGCAGTTCTTC. This chain links TRBV12-3 or TRBV12-4 with TRBJ2-1, with a tentative D call TRBD1 (6 bases). V lost 7 bases and J lost 8, with 15 bases in between. The CDR3 loop spans 13 amino acids.

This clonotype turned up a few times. CDR3 protein: CAISTGGDRGSGEQYF. CDR3 in DNA: TGTGCCATCTCCACTGGAGGGGACAGGGGGAGCGGCGAGCAGTACTTC. The V call is TRBV10-3, the J call TRBJ2-7; 11 nucleotides match TRBD1. This CDR3 has 16 residues. CDR1 is ENHRY, CDR2 SYGVKD, per germline. Trimming cost V 8 bases and J 6 bases; bases outside gene matches: 15.

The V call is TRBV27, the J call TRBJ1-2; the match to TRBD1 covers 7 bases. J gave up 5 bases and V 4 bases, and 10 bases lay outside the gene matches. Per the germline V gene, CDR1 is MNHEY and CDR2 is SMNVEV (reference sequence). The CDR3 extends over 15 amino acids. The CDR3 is CASSSNTGVGYGYTF. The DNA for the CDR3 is TGTGCCAGCAGTTCAAATACAGGGGTGGGTTATGGCTACACCTTC.

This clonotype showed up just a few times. For the CDR3, the DNA is TGTGCCAGCAGCTTTCCGGGGTATAGCAATCAGCCCCAGCATTTT. Translating it yields CASSFPGYSNQPQHF. The chain uses TRBV5-8 and TRBJ1-5, with unresolved D. This CDR3 is built from 15 residues. Germline CDR1 reads SGHTS; CDR2 reads YDEGEE. V lost 2 bases and J 0 bases, leaving 9 bases between the germline ends.

The CDR3 coding sequence is TGTGCCAGCAGTTCCCGGGACAAATTAGCCAAAAACATTCAGTACTTC. It codes for CASSSRDKLAKNIQYF. V gene TRBV12-3 or TRBV12-4 combines with J gene TRBJ2-4, with a tentative D call TRBD1 (6 bases). Trimming left V 4 bases short and J 0 bases short, with 13 bases between. The CDR3 runs 16 residues.

This CDR3 reads CASSYGTGESEQYF. The CDR3 DNA reads TGTGCCAGCAGTTACGGGACAGGGGAAAGCGAGCAGTACTTC. This chain connects TRBV13 to TRBJ2-7; 10 nucleotides agree with TRBD1. The CDR3 runs to 14 residues. Germline trimming cut 6 bases from V and 6 bases from J; bases unmatched to any gene: 8. Looked up from germline, CDR1 is PRHDT and CDR2 is FYEKMQ (reference sequence).

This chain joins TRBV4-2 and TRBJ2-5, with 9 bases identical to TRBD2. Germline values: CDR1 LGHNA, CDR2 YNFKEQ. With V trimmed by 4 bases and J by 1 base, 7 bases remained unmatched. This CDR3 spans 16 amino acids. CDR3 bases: TGTGCCAGCAGCCCAGACTGGGGACTAGCCCAAGAGACCCAGTACTTC. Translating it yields CASSPDWGLAQETQYF.

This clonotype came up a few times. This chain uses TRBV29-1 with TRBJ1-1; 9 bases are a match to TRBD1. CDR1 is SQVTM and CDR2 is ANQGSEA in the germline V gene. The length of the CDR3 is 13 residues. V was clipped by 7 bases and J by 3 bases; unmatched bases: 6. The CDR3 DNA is TGCAGCGCACGGACAGGGGCATACACTGAAGCTTTCTTT. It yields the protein CSARTGAYTEAFF.

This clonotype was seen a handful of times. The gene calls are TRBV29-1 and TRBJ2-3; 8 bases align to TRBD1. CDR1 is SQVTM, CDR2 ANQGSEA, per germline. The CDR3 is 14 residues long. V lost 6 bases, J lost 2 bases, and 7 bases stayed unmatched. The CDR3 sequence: CSVRQGSSTDTQYF. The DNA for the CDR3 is TGCAGCGTCCGACAGGGGTCCTCCACAGATACGCAGTATTTT.

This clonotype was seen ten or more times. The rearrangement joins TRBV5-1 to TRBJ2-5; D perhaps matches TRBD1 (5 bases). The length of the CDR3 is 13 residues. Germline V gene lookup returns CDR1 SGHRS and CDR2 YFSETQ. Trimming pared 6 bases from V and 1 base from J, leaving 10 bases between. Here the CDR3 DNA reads TGCGCCAGCAAACAGGTGCCCCAAGAGACCCAGTACTTC. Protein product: CASKQVPQETQYF.

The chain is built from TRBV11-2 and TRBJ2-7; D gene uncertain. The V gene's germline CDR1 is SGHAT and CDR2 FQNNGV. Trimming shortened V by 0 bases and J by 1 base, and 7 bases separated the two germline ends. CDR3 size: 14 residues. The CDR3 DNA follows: TGTGCCAGCAGCTTAGAGCCGGCGTCCTACGAGCAGTACTTC. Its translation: CASSLEPASYEQYF.

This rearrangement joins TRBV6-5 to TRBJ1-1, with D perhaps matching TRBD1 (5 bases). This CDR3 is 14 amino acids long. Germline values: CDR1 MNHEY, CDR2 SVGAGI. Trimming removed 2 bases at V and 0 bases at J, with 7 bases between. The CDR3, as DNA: TGTGCCAGCAGTTACCACAGGTTGAACACTGAAGCTTTCTTT. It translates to CASSYHRLNTEAFF.

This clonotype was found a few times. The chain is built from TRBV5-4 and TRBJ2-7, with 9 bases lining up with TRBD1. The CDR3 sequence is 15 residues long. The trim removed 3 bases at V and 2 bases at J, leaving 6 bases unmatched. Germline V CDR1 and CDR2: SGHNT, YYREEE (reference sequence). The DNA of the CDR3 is TGTGCCAGCAGCTCCCTTGGGACAGGGCCCTACGAGCAGTACTTC. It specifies CASSSLGTGPYEQYF.

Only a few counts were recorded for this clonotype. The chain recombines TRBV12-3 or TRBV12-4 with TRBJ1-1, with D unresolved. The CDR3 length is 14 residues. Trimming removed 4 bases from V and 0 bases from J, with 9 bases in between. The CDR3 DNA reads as TGTGCCAGCAGTTGGCAGATGATGAACACTGAAGCTTTCTTT. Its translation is CASSWQMMNTEAFF.

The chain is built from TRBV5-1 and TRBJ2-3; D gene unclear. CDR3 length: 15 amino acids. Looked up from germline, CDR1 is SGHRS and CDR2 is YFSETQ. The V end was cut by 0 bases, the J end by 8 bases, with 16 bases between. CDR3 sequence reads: CASSLAETPGGTQYF. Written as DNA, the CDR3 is TGCGCCAGCAGCTTGGCTGAGACACCCGGCGGTACGCAGTATTTT.

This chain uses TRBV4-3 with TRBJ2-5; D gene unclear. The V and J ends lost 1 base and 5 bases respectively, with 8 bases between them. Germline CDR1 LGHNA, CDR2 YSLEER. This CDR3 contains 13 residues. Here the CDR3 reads CASSQGRRETQYF. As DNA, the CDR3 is TGCGCCAGCAGCCAAGGGCGTCGGGAGACCCAGTACTTC.

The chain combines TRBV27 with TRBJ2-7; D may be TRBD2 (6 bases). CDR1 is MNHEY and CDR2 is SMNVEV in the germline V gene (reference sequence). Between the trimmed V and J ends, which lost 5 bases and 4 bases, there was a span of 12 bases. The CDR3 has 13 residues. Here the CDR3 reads CASSPRGLYEQYF. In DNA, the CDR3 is TGTGCCAGCAGTCCAAGGGGACTTTACGAGCAGTACTTC.

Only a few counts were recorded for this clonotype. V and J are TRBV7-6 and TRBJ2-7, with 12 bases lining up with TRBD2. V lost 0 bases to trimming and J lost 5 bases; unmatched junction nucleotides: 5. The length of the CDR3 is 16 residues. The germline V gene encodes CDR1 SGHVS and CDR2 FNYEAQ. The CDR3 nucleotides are TGTGCCAGCAGCTTAGCCCGGACTAGCGGGGTCCACGAGCAGTACTTC. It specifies CASSLARTSGVHEQYF. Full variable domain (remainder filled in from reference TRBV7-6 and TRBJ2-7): GAGVSQSPRYKVTKRGQDVALRCDPISGHVSLYWYRQALGQGPEFLTYFNYEAQQDKSGLPNDRFSAERPEGSISTLTIQRTEQRDSAMYRCASSLARTSGVHEQYFGPGTRLTVT.

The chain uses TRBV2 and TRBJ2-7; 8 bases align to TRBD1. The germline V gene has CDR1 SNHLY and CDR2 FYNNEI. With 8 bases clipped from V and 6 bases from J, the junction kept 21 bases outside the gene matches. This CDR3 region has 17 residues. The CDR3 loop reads CASDAGGRTGWASEQYF. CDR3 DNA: TGTGCCAGCGACGCCGGAGGACGGACAGGGTGGGCGAGCGAGCAGTACTTC.

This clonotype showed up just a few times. The CDR3 DNA is TGTGCCAGCAGCGGTGGTCCGGAACTACAAGAGACCCAGTACTTC. It codes for CASSGGPELQETQYF. The chain carries TRBV5-5 and TRBJ2-5; no clear D gene. Trimming took off 4 bases at V and 2 bases at J, with 15 bases between the two ends. Germline loops: CDR1 SGHKS, CDR2 YYEKEE (reference sequence). This CDR3 has 15 residues.

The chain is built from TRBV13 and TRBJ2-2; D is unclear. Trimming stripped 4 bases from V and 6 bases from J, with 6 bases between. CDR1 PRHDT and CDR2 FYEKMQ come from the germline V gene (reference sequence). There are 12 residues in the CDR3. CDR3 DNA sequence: TGTGCCAGCAGCTCCCTGTCCGGGGAGCTGTTTTTT. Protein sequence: CASSSLSGELFF.

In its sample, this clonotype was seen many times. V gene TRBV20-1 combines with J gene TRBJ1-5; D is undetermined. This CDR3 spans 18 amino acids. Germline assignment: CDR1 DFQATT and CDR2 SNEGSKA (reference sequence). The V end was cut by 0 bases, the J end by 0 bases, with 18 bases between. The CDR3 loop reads CSARDRSGPSYSNQPQHF. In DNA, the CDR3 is TGCAGTGCTAGAGATCGGTCCGGCCCCTCTTATAGCAATCAGCCCCAGCATTTT.

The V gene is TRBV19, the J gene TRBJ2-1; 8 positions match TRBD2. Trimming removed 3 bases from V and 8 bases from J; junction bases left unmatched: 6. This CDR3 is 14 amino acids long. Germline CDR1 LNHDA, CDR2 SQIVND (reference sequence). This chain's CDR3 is CASSMWREVDEQFF. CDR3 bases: TGTGCCAGTAGTATGTGGCGGGAGGTGGATGAGCAGTTCTTC.

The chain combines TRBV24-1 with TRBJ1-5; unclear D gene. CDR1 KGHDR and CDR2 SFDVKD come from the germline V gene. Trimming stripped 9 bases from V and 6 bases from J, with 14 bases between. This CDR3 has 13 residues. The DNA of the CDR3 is TGTGCCACCGCTAACAGCATCGGTCAGCCCCAGCATTTT. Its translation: CATANSIGQPQHF.

The CDR3 region is CASRPGTGVYEQYF. In DNA form, the CDR3 reads TGCGCCAGCAGACCCGGGACAGGGGTCTACGAGCAGTACTTC. The chain is built from TRBV5-1 and TRBJ2-7; 10 nucleotides align to TRBD1. CDR1 SGHRS and CDR2 YFSETQ come from the germline V gene. The V segment lost 5 bases and the J segment 3 bases; nucleotides outside the gene matches: 5. The CDR3 runs 14 residues.

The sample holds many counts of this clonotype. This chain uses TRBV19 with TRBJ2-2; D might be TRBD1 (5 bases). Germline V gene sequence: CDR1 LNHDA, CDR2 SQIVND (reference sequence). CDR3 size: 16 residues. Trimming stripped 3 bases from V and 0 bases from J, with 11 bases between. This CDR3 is CASSIWQGTNTGELFF. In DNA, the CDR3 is TGTGCCAGTAGTATCTGGCAGGGAACGAACACCGGGGAGCTGTTTTTT. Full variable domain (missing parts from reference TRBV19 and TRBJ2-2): DGGITQSPKYLFRKEGQNVTLSCEQNLNHDAMYWYRQDPGQGLRLIYYSQIVNDFQKGDIAEGYSVSREKKESFPLTVTSAQKNPTAFYLCASSIWQGTNTGELFFGEGSRLTVL.

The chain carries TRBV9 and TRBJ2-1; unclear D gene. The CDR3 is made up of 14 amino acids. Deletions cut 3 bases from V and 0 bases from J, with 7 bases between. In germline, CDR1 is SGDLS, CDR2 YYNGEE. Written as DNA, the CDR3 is TGTGCCAGCAGCGATGTAGCCTCCTACAATGAGCAGTTCTTC. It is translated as CASSDVASYNEQFF.

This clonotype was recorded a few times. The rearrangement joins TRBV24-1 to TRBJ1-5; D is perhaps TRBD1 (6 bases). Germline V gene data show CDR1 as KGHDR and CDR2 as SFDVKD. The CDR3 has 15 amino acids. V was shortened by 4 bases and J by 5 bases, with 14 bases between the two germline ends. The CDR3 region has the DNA TGTGCCACCAGTGACACGGGACATAATTATCAGCCCCAGCATTTT. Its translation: CATSDTGHNYQPQHF.

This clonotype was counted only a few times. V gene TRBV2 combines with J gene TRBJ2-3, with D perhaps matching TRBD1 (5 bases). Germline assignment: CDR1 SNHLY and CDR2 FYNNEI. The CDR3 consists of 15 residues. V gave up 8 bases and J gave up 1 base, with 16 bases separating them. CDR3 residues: CASDPVGLRTDTQYF. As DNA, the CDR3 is TGTGCCAGCGACCCGGTGGGGCTCCGCACAGATACGCAGTATTTT.

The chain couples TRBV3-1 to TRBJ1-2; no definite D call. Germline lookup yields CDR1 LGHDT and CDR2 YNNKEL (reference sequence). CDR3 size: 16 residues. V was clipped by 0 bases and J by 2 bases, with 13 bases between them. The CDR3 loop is CASSQDLWELNYGYTF. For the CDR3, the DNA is TGTGCCAGCAGCCAAGATCTCTGGGAACTAAACTATGGCTACACCTTC.